What follows are 21 T cell receptor beta chains derived from one specimen sequenced in a study of CD8 T cells in ankylosing spondylitis. Study results and limitations: Seemingly distinctive of ankylosing spondylitis blood was a TCR beta motif formed by eight highly homologous variants.

No cognate antigen is known for these TCRs. TCRdb recomputed calls from the 5' RACE reads with MiXCR, one row per CDR3 protein. The sample yields 700,000 to 850,000 distinct CDR3 sequences, 12% seen once. The sequencing input was blood, either unsorted or a sorted T cell fraction (not recorded which). These receptors were taken from a male donor with ankylosing spondylitis.

The chain has TRBV9 and TRBJ2-7; 7 bases line up with TRBD1. Unmatched junction bases numbered 4, after V lost 0 bases and J lost 7 bases. The CDR3 is 13 residues long. From germline, CDR1 is SGDLS and CDR2 YYNGEE. CDR3 nucleotide sequence: TGTGCCAGCAGCGTAGAGCCAGGGGGAGAGCAGTACTTC. It translates to CASSVEPGGEQYF.

The chain uses TRBV2 and TRBJ2-5, with 7 nucleotides matching TRBD1. V was clipped by 4 bases and J by 2 bases; unmatched bases: 4. Germline CDR1 is SNHLY and CDR2 is FYNNEI. The CDR3 totals 14 residues. Here the CDR3 DNA reads TGTGCCAGCAGTGCCGTCAGGGGGCAAGAGACCCAGTACTTC. Protein product: CASSAVRGQETQYF.

The chain uses TRBV5-6 and TRBJ1-4; 9 positions agree with TRBD1. This CDR3 is built from 15 residues. The trim removed 3 bases at V and 7 bases at J, leaving 7 bases unmatched. CDR1 and CDR2 (germline): SGHDT, YYEEEE. The CDR3 reads CASSWAGTGTEKLFF. The CDR3 DNA sequence: TGTGCCAGCAGCTGGGCCGGGACAGGGACTGAAAAACTGTTTTTT.

This clonotype was counted only a few times. The rearrangement links TRBV27 to TRBJ2-3; D perhaps matches TRBD1 (5 bases). The CDR3 spans 21 residues. Germline V lookup: CDR1 MNHEY, CDR2 SMNVEV (reference sequence). Trimming took off 5 bases at V and 2 bases at J, with 32 bases between the two ends. The CDR3 loop is CASSQRFTTSQGTLNTDTQYF. The CDR3 DNA reads as TGTGCCAGCAGTCAAAGATTTACAACCAGTCAGGGCACTCTAAACACAGATACGCAGTATTTT.

This clonotype was seen a single time. A clone one base away is much larger, so this may be a read error. The chain carries TRBV2 and TRBJ2-3; D perhaps matches TRBD2 (7 bases). Germline V CDR1 and CDR2: SNHLY, FYNNEI. The CDR3 loop spans 16 amino acids. The germline V and J ends were trimmed by 11 bases and 4 bases, with 25 bases remaining between them. The CDR3 DNA sequence: TGTGCCCGCACCTTCGGGGGCGGGAGTAACGCAGATACGCAGTATTTT. Protein: CARTFGGGSNADTQYF.

The sample holds many counts of this clonotype. The V call is TRBV20-1, the J call TRBJ2-6, with 7 bases fitting TRBD1. The CDR3 runs 17 residues. After removal of 3 bases from V and 2 bases from J, the junction contained 10 bases not matched to a gene. Germline V lookup: CDR1 DFQATT, CDR2 SNEGSKA (reference sequence). The CDR3 reads CSARDLGRGTGANVLTF. CDR3 nucleotide sequence: TGCAGTGCTAGGGATTTGGGCAGGGGGACTGGGGCCAACGTCCTGACTTTC.

The sample holds many counts of this clonotype. The chain joins TRBV5-1 to TRBJ2-7; D uncertain. Germline V gene data show CDR1 as SGHRS and CDR2 as YFSETQ. The V end was cut by 4 bases, the J end by 4 bases, with 18 bases between. CDR3 length: 15 amino acids. CDR3 bases: TGCGCCAGCAGCCATGGATCTCCCTCCGGGTACGAGCAGTACTTC. This translates into CASSHGSPSGYEQYF.

This rearrangement joins TRBV11-2 to TRBJ2-1; 7 bases are shared with TRBD1. In germline, CDR1 is SGHAT, CDR2 FQNNGV. CDR3 size: 20 residues. V shed 5 bases, J shed 4 bases, and the junction held 23 bases outside the gene matches. This CDR3 reads CASSPEPGQRSGGQYNEQFF. CDR3 coding DNA: TGTGCCAGCAGCCCGGAACCGGGACAGAGGAGCGGTGGTCAATACAATGAGCAGTTCTTC.

There are a few counts of this clonotype. This chain links TRBV10-3 with TRBJ2-3; TRBD2 matches at 11 bases. V dropped 8 bases and J dropped 5; count of bases not matched to a gene: 9. Germline values: CDR1 ENHRY, CDR2 SYGVKD. The CDR3 contains 15 residues. The CDR3 nucleotides are TGTGCCATCGGGCTTAGCGGGGGGGCAGTAGATACGCAGTATTTT. As protein: CAIGLSGGAVDTQYF.

The gene calls are TRBV24-1 and TRBJ2-3; 7 nucleotides align to TRBD1. Per the germline V gene, CDR1 is KGHDR and CDR2 is SFDVKD. Trimming at V came to 0 bases and at J to 8 bases, leaving 7 bases not matched to a gene. The CDR3 loop spans 15 amino acids. The CDR3 region is CATSDLGDRPGTQYF. The CDR3 DNA sequence: TGTGCCACCAGTGATTTGGGGGACAGACCGGGTACGCAGTATTTT.

The J gene is TRBJ2-1, the V gene TRBV12-3 or TRBV12-4, with D tentatively TRBD1 or TRBD2 (5 bases each). The CDR3 is 15 residues long. V was trimmed by 5 bases and J by 3 bases, leaving 14 bases between them. Written as DNA, the CDR3 is TGTGCCAGCAGTCCGCCCGGGACCCTCTACAATGAGCAGTTCTTC. Encoded protein: CASSPPGTLYNEQFF.

This clonotype was counted only a few times. The CDR3 sequence: CASSQQGTARGDEQYF. CDR3 nucleotide sequence: TGTGCCAGCAGCCAACAAGGGACGGCGAGGGGCGACGAGCAGTACTTC. The gene calls are TRBV4-2 and TRBJ2-7; D tentatively reads TRBD1 or TRBD2 (5 bases each). Germline CDR1 LGHNA, CDR2 YNFKEQ. The V end was cut by 2 bases, the J end by 5 bases, with 19 bases between. The CDR3 has 16 residues.

This clonotype was detected only a few times. The V gene is TRBV20-1, the J gene TRBJ2-7, with 7 bases matching TRBD1. This CDR3 has 14 amino acids. CDR1 and CDR2 (germline): DFQATT, SNEGSKA (reference sequence). The V segment lost 5 bases and the J segment 6 bases; nucleotides outside the gene matches: 13. The CDR3 region is CSASRQGLTGEQYF. Written as DNA, the CDR3 is TGCAGTGCTTCTCGACAGGGCCTTACTGGCGAGCAGTACTTC.

This chain uses TRBV7-9 with TRBJ1-2; D perhaps matches TRBD1 (5 bases). Germline-derived CDR1 and CDR2 are SEHNR and FQNEAQ (reference sequence). V shed 4 bases and J shed 8 bases, with 17 bases lying between them. The CDR3 loop spans 14 amino acids. The CDR3 DNA reads TGTGCCAGCAGCTCTCGGGGCCGGAACGAGGGCTACACCTTC. It codes for CASSSRGRNEGYTF.

The sample holds many counts of this clonotype. CDR3 loop: CASSLGSAGYNEQFF. In DNA form, the CDR3 reads TGTGCCAGCAGCTTAGGGTCTGCGGGCTACAATGAGCAGTTCTTC. The chain is built from TRBV7-2 and TRBJ2-1; D might be TRBD2 (5 bases). Deletions cut 1 base from V and 3 bases from J, with 10 bases between. The V gene's germline CDR1 is SGHTA and CDR2 FQGNSA. The CDR3 is 15 amino acids.

In its sample, this clonotype was seen a few times. The V and J genes are TRBV7-2 and TRBJ2-5; 9 bases fit TRBD1. Trimming cost V 0 bases and J 5 bases; bases outside gene matches: 4. Germline CDR1 reads SGHTA; CDR2 reads FQGNSA. This CDR3 is built from 15 residues. CDR3 amino acids: CASSLAGTGFETQYF. The CDR3 DNA is TGTGCCAGCAGCTTAGCGGGGACAGGGTTCGAGACCCAGTACTTC.

Comment on this clonotype: A read error is possible here, since a much larger clone lies one base away. The rearrangement links TRBV6-1 to TRBJ1-1; D might be TRBD1 (6 bases). The CDR3 sequence is 13 residues long. V gave up 2 bases and J gave up 4 bases, with 8 bases separating them. In germline, CDR1 is MNHNS, CDR2 SASEGT. The CDR3 is CASSEQGTTEAFF. For the CDR3, the DNA is TGTGCCAGCAGTGAACAGGGGACCACTGAAGCTTTCTTT.

V gene TRBV12-3 or TRBV12-4 combines with J gene TRBJ2-4; D possibly corresponds to TRBD2 (5 bases). V dropped 4 bases and J dropped 1 base, with 11 bases sitting between them. The CDR3 runs to 15 residues. CDR3 loop: CASSSLEVAKNIQYF. The CDR3 DNA sequence: TGTGCCAGCAGTTCATTGGAGGTGGCCAAAAACATTCAGTACTTC.

The V gene is TRBV5-4, the J gene TRBJ2-7, with D perhaps TRBD2 (7 bases). The length of the CDR3 is 13 residues. From germline, CDR1 is SGHNT and CDR2 YYREEE (reference sequence). Trimming cost V 1 base and J 6 bases, with 11 bases left between them. CDR3 protein: CASSLKGGAEQYF. CDR3 sequence (DNA): TGTGCCAGCAGCTTGAAAGGGGGGGCCGAGCAGTACTTC.

This clonotype was seen repeatedly, ten times or more. The rearrangement uses TRBV20-1 and TRBJ1-4; D uncertain. Germline V lookup: CDR1 DFQATT, CDR2 SNEGSKA (reference sequence). The CDR3 loop spans 13 amino acids. This CDR3 reads CSALKATNEKLFF. As DNA, the CDR3 is TGCAGCGCGCTAAAGGCAACTAATGAAAAACTGTTTTTT.

There are a few counts of this clonotype. This sequence joins TRBV18 and TRBJ2-1; perhaps TRBD2 as D (6 bases). The germline gives CDR1 KGHSH, CDR2 LQKENI. The CDR3 covers 13 residues. Trimming stripped 5 bases from V and 4 bases from J, with 9 bases between. The CDR3 spells CASSGSGYNEQFF. The CDR3 DNA is TGTGCCAGCTCAGGTAGCGGATACAATGAGCAGTTCTTC.